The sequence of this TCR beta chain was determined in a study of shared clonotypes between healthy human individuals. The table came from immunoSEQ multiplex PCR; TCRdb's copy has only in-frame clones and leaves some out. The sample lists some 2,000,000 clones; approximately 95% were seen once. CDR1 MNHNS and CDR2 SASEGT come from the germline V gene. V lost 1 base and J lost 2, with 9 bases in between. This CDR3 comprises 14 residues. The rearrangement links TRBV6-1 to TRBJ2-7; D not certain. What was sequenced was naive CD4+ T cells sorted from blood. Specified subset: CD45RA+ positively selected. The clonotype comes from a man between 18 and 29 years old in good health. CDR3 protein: CASSEGPVAYEQYF. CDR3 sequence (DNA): TGTGCCAGCAGTGAAGGTCCAGTCGCCTACGAGCAGTACTTC.